These 5 T cell receptor beta chains share one sample of origin, sequenced in a study of human T cells and chemical hapten exposure. The time point is: patch test 3, about 24 weeks after DPC sensitization. Treatment noted: therapeutic diphenylcyclopropenone sensitization with weekly scalp DPC. TCRdb reanalysed the RACE reads using MiXCR and keeps one entry per CDR3 protein. The sample lists 99,000 or so distinct CDR3 sequences; about 34% were seen once. The sample was whole blood, taken in connection with sensitization to the hapten diphenylcyclopropenone (DPC). The receptors stem from a man aged 35 to 55 with alopecia areata. Some clones in this sample may be carry-over from other donors' samples.

The rearrangement joins TRBV6-6 to TRBJ1-5, with 8 bases aligning to TRBD1. This CDR3 is 14 amino acids long. The V gene's germline CDR1 is MNHNY and CDR2 SVGAGI (reference sequence). The V gene end was trimmed by 7 bases and the J gene end by 7 bases; junction bases not matched to a gene: 9. CDR3 DNA: TGTGCCAGCATCCTGACAGGGGATGGGCAGCCCCAGCATTTT. Translated: CASILTGDGQPQHF.

The chain links TRBV20-1 to TRBJ2-7; D not resolved. Germline V CDR1 and CDR2: DFQATT, SNEGSKA (reference sequence). The CDR3 totals 10 residues. The V gene lost 7 bases and the J gene lost 6 bases, with 10 bases spanning the gap. In DNA form, the CDR3 reads TGCAGTGAACGCAGGTGCGAGCAGTACTTC. Amino acids: CSERRCEQYF.

This sequence joins TRBV14 and TRBJ1-1; TRBD1 aligns across 7 bases. V shed 1 base and J 1 base; nucleotides not matched to a gene: 6. Germline CDR1 reads SGHDN; CDR2 reads FVKESK. The CDR3 has 16 residues. The CDR3 spells CASSQVGDRSNTEAFF. The CDR3 DNA is TGTGCCAGCAGCCAAGTTGGGGACAGATCGAACACTGAAGCTTTCTTT.

The chain joins TRBV7-2 to TRBJ2-3; unclear D gene. The germline V gene has CDR1 SGHTA and CDR2 FQGNSA. V was shortened by 5 bases and J by 5 bases, with 14 bases between the two germline ends. This CDR3 spans 14 amino acids. CDR3 amino acids: CASSPPLIGDTQYF. In DNA, the CDR3 is TGTGCCAGCAGCCCCCCTTTGATTGGAGATACGCAGTATTTT.

The chain carries TRBV7-2 and TRBJ2-5, with 8 bases that match TRBD2. Germline V gene sequence: CDR1 SGHTA, CDR2 FQGNSA. The CDR3 spans 16 residues. The V segment lost 1 base and the J segment 5 bases; nucleotides outside the gene matches: 9. The CDR3 region is CASSLVKREFFETQYF. Written as DNA, the CDR3 is TGTGCCAGCAGCTTAGTCAAGCGGGAGTTTTTTGAGACCCAGTACTTC.